These 25 T cell receptor beta chains came from one sample sequenced in a study of blood T cell repertoires in COVID-19. Assay: immunoSEQ multiplex PCR; the TCRdb copy retains only in-frame clones and omits some. This sample has 300,000 to 350,000 clones, with around 87% found just once. Specimen: PBMCs or T cells enriched from blood (not recorded which). These receptors originate from a woman aged 18-29 years with acute COVID-19.

This chain links TRBV19 with TRBJ1-4; D ambiguous. V was clipped by 5 bases and J by 3 bases, with 10 bases between them. CDR1 is LNHDA, CDR2 SQIVND, per germline (reference sequence). The CDR3 totals 14 residues. The DNA of the CDR3 is TGTGCCAGTAGTCCGAGGGTGTCTAATGAAAAACTGTTTTTT. Residues: CASSPRVSNEKLFF.

The chain uses TRBV4-2 and TRBJ1-1; 11 bases map to TRBD1. Germline V gene sequence: CDR1 LGHNA, CDR2 YNFKEQ. This CDR3 region has 15 residues. The V and J ends lost 1 base and 5 bases, in that order; junction bases with no gene match: 3. The CDR3 DNA is TGTGCCAGCAGCCAAGGGGACAGGGGGGGGACTGAAGCTTTCTTT. Its protein is CASSQGDRGGTEAFF.

This chain links TRBV5-1 with TRBJ1-6; TRBD1 aligns across 8 bases. From germline, CDR1 is SGHRS and CDR2 YFSETQ. The CDR3 has 15 residues. V lost 4 bases and J lost 9; bases outside the gene matches: 9. CDR3 protein: CASSRGQGIISPLHF. DNA for the CDR3: TGCGCCAGCAGCCGAGGACAGGGTATCATTTCACCCCTCCACTTT.

CDR3 nucleotides: TGTGCCAGCAGCGTAGCAGGGATCTACACAGATACGCAGTATTTT. Translation gives CASSVAGIYTDTQYF. The chain joins TRBV9 to TRBJ2-3; possibly TRBD1 for D (5 bases). Germline assignment: CDR1 SGDLS and CDR2 YYNGEE. The CDR3 is 15 residues long. Trimming left V 0 bases short and J 2 bases short, with 10 bases between.

In DNA, the CDR3 is TGTGCCAGCTCACCCCCGTTGGGACAGGGATACGGAGACACCATATATTTT. Translation gives CASSPPLGQGYGDTIYF. The chain employs TRBV18 and TRBJ1-3, with TRBD1 identical over 9 bases. This CDR3 has 17 residues. Germline V CDR1 and CDR2: KGHSH, LQKENI. The V gene end was trimmed by 3 bases and the J gene end by 8 bases; junction bases not matched to a gene: 14. The full variable domain, in which reference TRBV18 and TRBJ1-3 provide the parts outside the CDR3, is NAGVMQNPRHLVRRRGQEARLRCSPMKGHSHVYWYRQLPEEGLKFMVYLQKENIIDESGMPKERFSAEFPKEGPSILRIQQVVRGDSAAYFCASSPPLGQGYGDTIYFGEGSWLTVV.

CDR3 amino acids: CASSMDRATYEQYF. CDR3 nucleotides: TGTGCCAGTAGCATGGACAGGGCAACCTACGAGCAGTACTTC. The chain has TRBV19 and TRBJ2-7, with TRBD1 matching over 8 bases. The CDR3 has 14 residues. J gave up 2 bases and V 6 bases, and 6 bases lay outside the gene matches. Germline V gene data show CDR1 as LNHDA and CDR2 as SQIVND (reference sequence).

The chain employs TRBV19 and TRBJ1-1, with 12 bases matching TRBD1. Germline V gene data show CDR1 as LNHDA and CDR2 as SQIVND (reference sequence). V lost 9 bases, J lost 2 bases, and 4 bases stayed unmatched. CDR3 length: 14 amino acids. CDR3 sequence reads: CASAGTGGNTEAFF. The CDR3 DNA sequence: TGTGCCAGCGCTGGGACAGGGGGCAACACTGAAGCTTTCTTT. Supplemented by reference TRBV19 and TRBJ1-1, the full variable domain reads DGGITQSPKYLFRKEGQNVTLSCEQNLNHDAMYWYRQDPGQGLRLIYYSQIVNDFQKGDIAEGYSVSREKKESFPLTVTSAQKNPTAFYLCASAGTGGNTEAFFGQGTRLTVV.

This chain links TRBV15 with TRBJ2-6, with 8 bases fitting TRBD2. The germline gives CDR1 LNHNV, CDR2 YYDKDF (reference sequence). The CDR3 loop spans 19 amino acids. Losses at the gene ends were 2 bases for V and 2 bases for J; bases not matched to a gene: 11. CDR3 protein: CATSRPLAGGPTGANVLTF. Here the CDR3 DNA reads TGTGCCACCAGCAGACCTCTGGCGGGAGGACCTACTGGGGCCAACGTCCTGACTTTC.

The gene calls are TRBV5-1 and TRBJ1-1; no reliable D call. The CDR3 loop spans 16 amino acids. Germline-derived CDR1 and CDR2 are SGHRS and YFSETQ. Trimming cost V 4 bases and J 1 base, with 17 bases left between them. The CDR3 loop reads CASSPAKQLANTEAFF. CDR3 nucleotide sequence: TGCGCCAGCAGCCCCGCCAAACAGCTAGCGAACACTGAAGCTTTCTTT.

The chain links TRBV12-3 or TRBV12-4 to TRBJ2-1, with D perhaps matching TRBD2 (5 bases). With 7 bases removed from V and 12 bases from J, the gap between germline ends came to 16 bases. This CDR3 spans 12 amino acids. CDR3 protein: CASTLTRGRQFF. CDR3 DNA sequence: TGTGCCAGCACCCTAACTAGAGGACGGCAGTTCTTC.

J is TRBJ1-1 and V is TRBV7-9; 10 nucleotides match TRBD1. V trimming: 5 bases; J trimming: 0 bases; junction bases outside the gene matches: 6. Per the germline V gene, CDR1 is SEHNR and CDR2 is FQNEAQ (reference sequence). The CDR3 extends over 16 amino acids. The CDR3 bases are TGTGCCAGCAGCCTCCGGGACAGGGGTATGAACACTGAAGCTTTCTTT. Protein: CASSLRDRGMNTEAFF.

The rearrangement uses TRBV4-1 and TRBJ2-3; 9 bases align to TRBD1. With 5 bases clipped from V and 1 base from J, the junction kept 4 bases outside the gene matches. The germline V gene has CDR1 MGHRA and CDR2 YSYEKL. The CDR3 has 15 amino acids. The CDR3 protein is CASSGRDRGTDTQYF. DNA of the CDR3: TGCGCCAGCAGCGGCCGGGACAGGGGCACAGATACGCAGTATTTT.

This clone has just one count. The V gene is TRBV2, the J gene TRBJ1-1; the match to TRBD1 covers 7 bases. Germline CDR1 is SNHLY and CDR2 is FYNNEI. The CDR3 loop spans 14 amino acids. The V segment lost 6 bases and the J segment 0 bases; nucleotides outside the gene matches: 4. The CDR3 nucleotides are TGTGCCAGCAGAAGACAGGGCATGAACACTGAAGCTTTCTTT. The encoded protein is CASRRQGMNTEAFF.

CDR3 sequence (DNA): TGTGCCAGCAGCCGACAGGGGGACTATGGCTACACCTTC. It encodes CASSRQGDYGYTF. The chain employs TRBV7-9 and TRBJ1-2; TRBD1 agrees at 9 bases. The CDR3 is made up of 13 amino acids. Trimming removed 5 bases from V and 3 bases from J; junction bases left unmatched: 1. Looked up from germline, CDR1 is SEHNR and CDR2 is FQNEAQ (reference sequence).

The chain employs TRBV6-1 and TRBJ1-2; D is perhaps TRBD1 (5 bases). Trimming pared 1 base from V and 4 bases from J, leaving 10 bases between. This CDR3 region has 14 residues. Germline loops: CDR1 MNHNS, CDR2 SASEGT. The CDR3 DNA follows: TGTGCCAGCAGTGAAGGAGACAGCCTCTATGGCTACACCTTC. This encodes CASSEGDSLYGYTF.

CDR3 loop: CASSKGSDRRDQPQHF. The CDR3 coding sequence is TGTGCCAGCAGCAAAGGGTCGGACAGGAGGGATCAGCCCCAGCATTTT. The chain uses TRBV21-1 and TRBJ1-5; the table's D call, TRBD1, was not checked against the DNA. TRBV21-1 is shown as a pseudogene. The CDR3 contains 16 residues.

This clone was detected only a few times. The chain joins TRBV2 to TRBJ2-2, with 9 bases that match TRBD1. Per germline, CDR1 SNHLY and CDR2 FYNNEI. V gave up 6 bases and J gave up 4 bases; unmatched junction bases: 12. The CDR3 spans 17 residues. CDR3 residues: CASSSPTGGFGTGELFF. For the CDR3, the DNA is TGTGCCAGCAGCTCTCCTACAGGGGGCTTCGGCACCGGGGAGCTGTTTTTT. The full variable domain, completed using reference TRBV2 and TRBJ2-2, is EPEVTQTPSHQVTQMGQEVILRCVPISNHLYFYWYRQILGQKVEFLVSFYNNEISEKSEIFDDQFSVERPDGSNFTLKIRSTKLEDSAMYFCASSSPTGGFGTGELFFGEGSRLTVL.

This clone occurred once. The chain recombines TRBV9 with TRBJ2-7; no clear D. Between the trimmed V and J ends, which lost 0 bases and 4 bases, there was a span of 8 bases. In germline, CDR1 is SGDLS, CDR2 YYNGEE. This CDR3 comprises 13 residues. The CDR3 sequence: CASSVESRYEQYF. In nucleotides, the CDR3 is TGTGCCAGCAGCGTAGAAAGTAGATACGAGCAGTACTTC.

The chain uses TRBV25-1 and TRBJ1-1, with 9 bases that match TRBD1. Per the germline V gene, CDR1 is MGHDK and CDR2 is SYGVNS. The ends lost 5 bases at V and 5 bases at J; junction bases unmatched: 3. This CDR3 contains 13 residues. CDR3 nucleotide sequence: TGTGCCAGCAGTTTTGGACAGGGGACTGAAGCTTTCTTT. This gives the protein CASSFGQGTEAFF.

The chain is built from TRBV10-3 and TRBJ1-2; the D is unclear. The germline CDR1 and CDR2 sequences are ENHRY and SYGVKD. V gave up 3 bases and J gave up 5 bases, with 10 bases separating them. The CDR3 runs 13 residues. The CDR3 region is CAISESVEYGYTF. The CDR3 bases are TGTGCCATCAGTGAATCGGTAGAGTATGGCTACACCTTC.

This sequence joins TRBV3-1 (or the pseudogene TRBV3-2) and TRBJ1-4; D may be TRBD1 (5 bases). V dropped 4 bases and J dropped 0 bases, with 6 bases sitting between them. This CDR3 spans 14 amino acids. Germline V gives CDR1 LGHDT, CDR2 YNNKEL (reference sequence). The CDR3 protein is CASSPTATNEKLFF. CDR3 DNA sequence: TGTGCCAGCAGCCCGACAGCAACTAATGAAAAACTGTTTTTT.

The chain links TRBV19 to TRBJ1-3; D not resolved. The CDR3 is made up of 15 amino acids. V was shortened by 2 bases and J by 4 bases, with 12 bases between the two germline ends. CDR1 LNHDA and CDR2 SQIVND come from the germline V gene (reference sequence). As DNA, the CDR3 is TGTGCCAGTAGTATAATGGCCGAAATGGGAAACACCATATATTTT. Residues: CASSIMAEMGNTIYF.

The chain links TRBV29-1 to TRBJ2-1, with a possible D match to TRBD2 (6 bases). The CDR3 is 11 amino acids. From germline, CDR1 is SQVTM and CDR2 ANQGSEA. Trimming took off 7 bases at V and 7 bases at J, with 11 bases between the two ends. CDR3 DNA sequence: TGCAGCGCCCGTCGGGGGAATGAGCAGTTCTTC. Protein product: CSARRGNEQFF.

This chain uses TRBV19 with TRBJ2-2; 12 nucleotides match TRBD2. V lost 4 bases and J lost 6; bases outside the gene matches: 6. The CDR3 contains 16 residues. Per germline, CDR1 LNHDA and CDR2 SQIVND (reference sequence). The CDR3 reads CASSKRTSGKSGELFF. CDR3 DNA sequence: TGTGCCAGTAGTAAGAGGACTAGCGGGAAATCCGGGGAGCTGTTTTTT.

J is TRBJ1-5 and V is TRBV7-6; no clear D. V dropped 1 base and J dropped 0 bases, with 7 bases sitting between them. Germline loops: CDR1 SGHVS, CDR2 FNYEAQ. The CDR3 sequence is 15 residues long. The CDR3 DNA sequence: TGTGCCAGCAGCTTAGAGCACGATAGCAATCAGCCCCAGCATTTT. Encoded protein: CASSLEHDSNQPQHF.